This T cell receptor (beta chain) was sequenced during a study of T cell changes during pregnancy in multiple sclerosis. This clone was seen more than once but under ten times. This table comes from immunoSEQ multiplex PCR, and its TCRdb copy is limited to in-frame clones, with some not included. This sample carries some 100,000 clones, 75% to 95% of them seen once, and the ten largest clones take about 3.4%. V shed 2 bases, J shed 7 bases, and the junction held 7 bases outside the gene matches. Germline CDR1 and CDR2: SGHTA and FQGNSA. CDR3 length: 15 amino acids. The V gene is TRBV7-2, the J gene TRBJ1-4; 7 nucleotides agree with TRBD1. This specimen consisted of peripheral blood, obtained in the second trimester of pregnancy. The TCR comes from a female donor with multiple sclerosis, enrolled in a pregnancy study. CDR3 bases: TGTGCCAGCAGCTTAACCAGGGGGATAGGTGAAAAACTGTTTTTT. It is translated as CASSLTRGIGEKLFF.